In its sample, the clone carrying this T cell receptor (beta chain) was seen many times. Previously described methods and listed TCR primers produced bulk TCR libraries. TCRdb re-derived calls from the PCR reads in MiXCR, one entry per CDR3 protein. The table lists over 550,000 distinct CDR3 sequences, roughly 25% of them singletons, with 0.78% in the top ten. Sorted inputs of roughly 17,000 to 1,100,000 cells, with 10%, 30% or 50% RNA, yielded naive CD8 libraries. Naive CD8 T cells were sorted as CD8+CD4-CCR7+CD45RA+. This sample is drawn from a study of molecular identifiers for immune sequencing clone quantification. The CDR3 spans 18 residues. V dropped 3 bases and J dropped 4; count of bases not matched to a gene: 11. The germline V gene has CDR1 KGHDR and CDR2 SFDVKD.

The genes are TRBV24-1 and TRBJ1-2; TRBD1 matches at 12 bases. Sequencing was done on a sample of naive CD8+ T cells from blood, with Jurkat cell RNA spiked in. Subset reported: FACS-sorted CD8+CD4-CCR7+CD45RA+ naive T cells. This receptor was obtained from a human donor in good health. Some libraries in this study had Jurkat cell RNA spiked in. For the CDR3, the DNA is TGTGCCACCAGTGATGACAGAGGGACAGGGGGCGTCCCCTATGGCTACACCTTC. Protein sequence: CATSDDRGTGGVPYGYTF.